Listed here is a single T cell receptor (beta chain). The antigen is undetermined. This sample was included in a study of yellow fever vaccine responses in identical twins. Whole-study results and caveats: Twins' vaccine T cell response reportedly seemed partly convergent, partly personalized.

TCRdb processed the RT-PCR reads anew with MiXCR; each CDR3 protein has one entry. The profile shows more than 10,000 distinct CDR3 sequences, roughly 86% of them singletons. The V gene's germline CDR1 is MNHEY and CDR2 SMNVEV (reference sequence). The CDR3 loop spans 15 amino acids. The J segment lost 6 bases and the V segment lost 3 bases, leaving 7 bases of the junction unmatched. The sample here was T cells from blood (PBMCs), unsorted or a sorted subset (not recorded which), taken before or after yellow fever vaccination (not recorded which). The sequence was obtained from a woman aged 18 to 35 who received the yellow fever vaccine. The V gene is TRBV27, the J gene TRBJ1-2, with TRBD1 matching 10 bases. The DNA for the CDR3 is TGTGCCAGCAGTTTGACGACAGGGGGCGGTGATGGCTACACCTTC. It specifies CASSLTTGGGDGYTF.